This T cell receptor beta chain was sequenced for a study of a mutant IDH1 vaccine in newly diagnosed glioma. As for the study in general: The treated population exhibited a male proportion of roughly 60%, a female proportion of about 38%, and a mean age of approximately 42 years.

The time point here: baseline, week 1 (first vaccination visit). The treatment is: pre-vaccination baseline after standard-of-care therapy. Each of the donors came in with new WHO grade 3 or 4 astrocytomas that were IDH1-mutant and ATRX-lost. Generated by immunoSEQ multiplex PCR, the TCRdb table keeps only in-frame clones and is missing some. The sample has 45,000 to 70,000 clones, about 90% seen once; the top ten hold approximately 2.4%. The CDR3 totals 17 residues. V was clipped by 1 base and J by 2 bases; unmatched bases: 6. The germline V gene has CDR1 SGHTA and CDR2 FQGTGA. The sequence was obtained from a man aged 50-60 years with glioma. The sequencing here drew on PBMCs, taken from a glioma patient treated with radiotherapy, temozolomide or both. V usage is TRBV7-3 and J usage is TRBJ1-4; TRBD1 agrees at 8 bases. The CDR3 spells CASSLNPTGETNEKLFF. Here the CDR3 DNA reads TGTGCCAGCAGCTTAAATCCGACAGGGGAGACTAATGAAAAACTGTTTTTT.